Each of the 29 T cell receptor beta chains below was sequenced from the same sample in a study of cytomegalovirus exposure and HLA in healthy donors. A multiplex PCR was run with 60 Vbeta primers and 13 Jbeta primers. Clones were read by immunoSEQ multiplex PCR, and TCRdb kept only the in-frame ones, dropping some. The table records 150,000 to 200,000 clones, around four fifths of them present only once. What was sequenced was PBMCs. The receptor source for this set is a man in his fifties in good health and CMV-seronegative.

The V gene is TRBV5-6, the J gene TRBJ2-3; 11 nucleotides line up with TRBD2. The CDR3 runs 15 residues. The V gene's germline CDR1 is SGHDT and CDR2 YYEEEE. V lost 1 base and J lost 6; bases outside the gene matches: 4. CDR3 amino acids: CASSLQLAGVDTQYF. CDR3 coding DNA: TGTGCCAGCAGCTTGCAACTAGCGGGAGTGGATACGCAGTATTTT.

DNA of the CDR3: TGTGCCAGTAGTATAGTTCCGGGGATCGACGAGCAGTACTTC. It is translated as CASSIVPGIDEQYF. The V and J genes are TRBV19 and TRBJ2-7; D might be TRBD2 (5 bases). From germline, CDR1 is LNHDA and CDR2 SQIVND (reference sequence). CDR3 length equals 14 residues. Trimming removed 1 base from V and 5 bases from J, with 12 bases in between.

The chain couples TRBV19 to TRBJ2-3; maybe TRBD2 (5 bases). V lost 3 bases and J 1 base, leaving 11 bases between the germline ends. The V gene's germline CDR1 is LNHDA and CDR2 SQIVND (reference sequence). The CDR3 has 15 residues. CDR3 region: CASSIRGYGTDTQYF. In DNA, the CDR3 is TGTGCCAGTAGTATTAGAGGGTATGGCACAGATACGCAGTATTTT. Variable domain in full (rest from reference TRBV19 and TRBJ2-3): DGGITQSPKYLFRKEGQNVTLSCEQNLNHDAMYWYRQDPGQGLRLIYYSQIVNDFQKGDIAEGYSVSREKKESFPLTVTSAQKNPTAFYLCASSIRGYGTDTQYFGPGTRLTVL.

This rearrangement joins TRBV7-9 to TRBJ2-3, with D unclear. Trimming removed 5 bases from V and 1 base from J, with 13 bases in between. CDR3 length: 15 amino acids. The V gene's germline CDR1 is SEHNR and CDR2 FQNEAQ (reference sequence). CDR3 nucleotide sequence: TGTGCCAGCAGCCCGTTTACGGGTCGCACAGATACGCAGTATTTT. Translated: CASSPFTGRTDTQYF. Using reference TRBV7-9 and TRBJ2-3 for the parts outside the CDR3, the full variable domain is DTGVSQNPRHKITKRGQNVTFRCDPISEHNRLYWYRQTLGQGPEFLTYFQNEAQLEKSRLLSDRFSAERPKGSFSTLEIQRTEQGDSAMYLCASSPFTGRTDTQYFGPGTRLTVL.

CDR3 sequence reads: CASNSGRGETQYF. The CDR3 DNA reads as TGTGCCAGCAACTCGGGCAGGGGAGAGACCCAGTACTTC. The chain combines TRBV28 with TRBJ2-5, with a possible D match to TRBD1 (6 bases). Trimming removed 7 bases at V and 4 bases at J, with 13 bases between. This CDR3 has 13 amino acids. Per germline, CDR1 MDHEN and CDR2 SYDVKM.

This clone was picked up one time. The J gene is TRBJ2-2, the V gene TRBV11-3; 10 nucleotides line up with TRBD2. The germline V gene encodes CDR1 SGHNT and CDR2 YENEEA. V was clipped by 5 bases and J by 5 bases; unmatched bases: 8. The CDR3 runs to 16 residues. The CDR3 loop reads CASSDSGGVGTGELFF. CDR3 in DNA: TGTGCCAGCAGCGACAGCGGGGGGGTGGGGACCGGGGAGCTGTTTTTT.

Concerning this clone itself: Germline and junction disagree at one end, which may indicate a read error. The rearrangement joins TRBV7-9 to TRBJ2-2, with 9 bases lining up with TRBD2. The CDR3 sequence is 15 residues long. The germline gives CDR1 SEHNR, CDR2 FQNEAQ (reference sequence). The CDR3 protein is CSSSLNSGSTGELFF. DNA for the CDR3: TGTTCCAGCAGCTTAAATAGCGGGAGCACCGGGGAGCTGTTTTTT.

V gene TRBV7-2 combines with J gene TRBJ2-3; TRBD2 is a possible D gene (5 bases). Trimming removed 0 bases at V and 2 bases at J, with 9 bases between. The CDR3 length is 15 residues. Germline V gene data show CDR1 as SGHTA and CDR2 as FQGNSA. As DNA, the CDR3 is TGTGCCAGCAGCTTAGCTCCGGGATCCACAGATACGCAGTATTTT. It specifies CASSLAPGSTDTQYF.

This chain joins TRBV7-6 and TRBJ2-3; no clear D. The CDR3 is made up of 15 amino acids. V was clipped by 6 bases and J by 0 bases, with 13 bases between them. CDR1 is SGHVS, CDR2 FNYEAQ, per germline. CDR3 sequence reads: CASSIDTVSTDTQYF. The CDR3 nucleotides are TGTGCCAGCAGTATTGATACAGTCAGCACAGATACGCAGTATTTT.

The CDR3 coding sequence is TGTGCCAGCAGCGTAGGACGGGGGGGGAATGAGCAGTTCTTC. It is translated as CASSVGRGGNEQFF. V and J are TRBV9 and TRBJ2-1; TRBD2 matches at 8 bases. The CDR3 is 14 residues long. From germline, CDR1 is SGDLS and CDR2 YYNGEE. The V gene end was trimmed by 0 bases and the J gene end by 7 bases; junction bases not matched to a gene: 3.

V and J are TRBV28 and TRBJ2-1; weak D call: TRBD2 (5 bases). Germline CDR1 MDHEN, CDR2 SYDVKM. V was shortened by 6 bases and J by 6 bases, with 18 bases between the two germline ends. The CDR3 loop spans 15 amino acids. The CDR3 nucleotides read TGTGCCAGCAGCGGGGATGGGCGAGGTTTCAATGAGCAGTTCTTC. Translating it yields CASSGDGRGFNEQFF. The full variable domain, its missing parts supplied by reference TRBV28 and TRBJ2-1, is DVKVTQSSRYLVKRTGEKVFLECVQDMDHENMFWYRQDPGLGLRLIYFSYDVKMKEKGDIPEGYSVSREKKERFSLILESASTNQTSMYLCASSGDGRGFNEQFFGPGTRLTVL.

CDR3 nucleotide sequence: TGTGCCAGCAGTGAAGTCGGGGGTGAGCAGTTCTTC. This gives the protein CASSEVGGEQFF. This rearrangement joins TRBV6-1 to TRBJ2-1; possibly TRBD2 for D (6 bases). The CDR3 spans 12 residues. Germline CDR1 MNHNS, CDR2 SASEGT. Trimming removed 1 base from V and 9 bases from J, with 7 bases in between.

V usage is TRBV18 and J usage is TRBJ2-4, with D possibly matching TRBD2 (5 bases). Germline V gives CDR1 KGHSH, CDR2 LQKENI. V was pared by 3 bases and J by 0 bases, with 12 bases between. The length of the CDR3 is 16 residues. The CDR3: CASSPSEPLAKNIQYF. In nucleotides, the CDR3 is TGTGCCAGCTCACCTAGCGAACCACTAGCCAAAAACATTCAGTACTTC.

J is TRBJ1-3 and V is TRBV4-3; D might be TRBD1 (6 bases). The V end was cut by 1 base, the J end by 1 base, with 11 bases between. Germline assignment: CDR1 LGHNA and CDR2 YSLEER. This CDR3 comprises 16 residues. The CDR3 reads CASSQATGSSGNTIYF. The CDR3, as DNA: TGCGCCAGCAGCCAAGCCACAGGGTCGTCTGGAAACACCATATATTTT.

This rearrangement joins TRBV2 to TRBJ2-7, with a tentative D call TRBD1 (6 bases). Germline assignment: CDR1 SNHLY and CDR2 FYNNEI. Between the trimmed V and J ends, which lost 7 bases and 2 bases, there was a span of 6 bases. The CDR3 sequence is 11 residues long. Here the CDR3 reads CASTGAYEQYF. CDR3 DNA: TGTGCCAGCACAGGGGCCTACGAGCAGTACTTC.

The gene calls are TRBV5-1 and TRBJ2-5; no definite D call. This CDR3 has 12 residues. The V gene lost 3 bases and the J gene lost 5 bases, with 8 bases spanning the gap. Germline values: CDR1 SGHRS, CDR2 YFSETQ. CDR3 bases: TGCGCCAGCAGCTACGGTTGGGAGACCCAGTACTTC. It specifies CASSYGWETQYF. The variable domain in full, completed from reference TRBV5-1 and TRBJ2-5, reads KAGVTQTPRYLIKTRGQQVTLSCSPISGHRSVSWYQQTPGQGLQFLFEYFSETQRNKGNFPGRFSGRQFSNSRSEMNVSTLELGDSALYLCASSYGWETQYFGPGTRLLVL.

CDR3: CASQVGGQQETQYF. In nucleotides, the CDR3 is TGTGCCAGCCAAGTCGGGGGGCAGCAAGAGACCCAGTACTTC. V usage is TRBV11-1 and J usage is TRBJ2-5, with D perhaps matching TRBD2 (7 bases). Between the trimmed V and J ends, which lost 8 bases and 2 bases, there was a span of 15 bases. The germline gives CDR1 SGHAT, CDR2 FQDESV (reference sequence). This CDR3 region has 14 residues. The full variable domain, in which reference TRBV11-1 and TRBJ2-5 provide the parts outside the CDR3, is EAEVAQSPRYKITEKSQAVAFWCDPISGHATLYWYRQILGQGPELLVQFQDESVVDDSQLPKDRFSAERLKGVDSTLKIQPAELGDSAMYLCASQVGGQQETQYFGPGTRLLVL.

V usage is TRBV9 and J usage is TRBJ2-5; TRBD1 might be the D (6 bases). The J call could be wrong; TRBJ2-7 is a better fit for the DNA end. The CDR3 consists of 15 residues. CDR1 and CDR2 (germline): SGDLS, YYNGEE. The CDR3 loop reads CASSVAPDRTYEQYF. The CDR3 DNA is TGTGCCAGCAGCGTAGCCCCCGACAGGACCTACGAGCAGTACTTC.

CDR3 loop: CSGGTSGGGDTQYF. The CDR3 DNA reads TGCAGCGGAGGGACTAGCGGGGGAGGAGATACGCAGTATTTT. The J gene is TRBJ2-3, the V gene TRBV29-1; 14 bases line up with TRBD2. Germline CDR1 and CDR2: SQVTM and ANQGSEA. The V gene end was trimmed by 7 bases and the J gene end by 5 bases; junction bases not matched to a gene: 5. The CDR3 has 14 residues.

V gene TRBV9 combines with J gene TRBJ1-2; the D is unclear. Per the germline V gene, CDR1 is SGDLS and CDR2 is YYNGEE. V lost 5 bases, J lost 3 bases, and 23 bases lay in between. CDR3 length: 17 residues. CDR3 residues: CASSRVAAYPLYYGYTF. DNA of the CDR3: TGTGCCAGCAGTCGGGTGGCCGCCTATCCCCTTTACTATGGCTACACCTTC.

This chain connects TRBV18 to TRBJ1-5, with a possible D match to TRBD1 (5 bases). CDR1 KGHSH and CDR2 LQKENI come from the germline V gene. Trimming removed 2 bases at V and 4 bases at J, with 21 bases between. The CDR3 totals 18 residues. CDR3: CASSPKVMAQGGNQPQHF. The CDR3 DNA reads TGTGCCAGCTCACCAAAGGTCATGGCGCAGGGAGGAAATCAGCCCCAGCATTTT.

V gene TRBV25-1 combines with J gene TRBJ2-7, with a weak D call TRBD1 (5 bases). This CDR3 spans 12 amino acids. Germline V gives CDR1 MGHDK, CDR2 SYGVNS. Trimming took 10 bases from V and 6 from J, leaving 16 bases between them. CDR3 bases: TGTGCCACGCTCTCACCAGGGTTCGAGCAGTACTTC. Protein product: CATLSPGFEQYF.

The chain carries TRBV2 and TRBJ2-5; no firm D call. V was trimmed by 6 bases and J by 5 bases, leaving 7 bases between them. CDR1 SNHLY and CDR2 FYNNEI come from the germline V gene. The CDR3 extends over 11 amino acids. CDR3 residues: CASSFSETQYF. CDR3 bases: TGTGCCAGCAGCTTTTCGGAGACCCAGTACTTC.

The chain is built from TRBV19 and TRBJ2-2; 10 bases line up with TRBD2. The junction had 20 bases not matched to a gene; V was cut back by 7 bases and J by 6 bases. The CDR3 sequence is 19 residues long. Germline V lookup: CDR1 LNHDA, CDR2 SQIVND (reference sequence). The CDR3, as DNA: TGTGCCAGTACCCCCCTGCCGCCTGGAGGAGCGGGAGGGCCCGGGGAGCTGTTTTTT. This codes for CASTPLPPGGAGGPGELFF. Variable domain in full (rest from reference TRBV19 and TRBJ2-2): DGGITQSPKYLFRKEGQNVTLSCEQNLNHDAMYWYRQDPGQGLRLIYYSQIVNDFQKGDIAEGYSVSREKKESFPLTVTSAQKNPTAFYLCASTPLPPGGAGGPGELFFGEGSRLTVL.

The rearrangement links TRBV18 to TRBJ1-5, with TRBD1 matching over 7 bases. Germline CDR1 is KGHSH and CDR2 is LQKENI. The CDR3 runs to 15 residues. After removal of 2 bases from V and 4 bases from J, the junction contained 5 bases not matched to a gene. This chain's CDR3 is CASSPGAGGNQPQHF. The CDR3 DNA is TGTGCCAGCTCACCAGGGGCAGGGGGAAATCAGCCCCAGCATTTT.

Concerning this clone: At one end the junction does not follow the germline gene, possibly because of a read error. This rearrangement joins TRBV7-9 to TRBJ2-5; tentatively, D is TRBD2 (6 bases). Per germline, CDR1 SEHNR and CDR2 FQNEAQ (reference sequence). The CDR3 has 15 amino acids. The CDR3 nucleotides are TGTTCCAGCAGACCGACTAGGGGCCCTAATTCGGCCCAGTACTTC. Amino acid sequence: CSSRPTRGPNSAQYF.

The chain is built from TRBV4-3 and TRBJ2-5; TRBD2 is a possible D gene (6 bases). V was cut by 1 base and J by 3 bases, with 18 bases left in between. This CDR3 contains 17 residues. Germline V gene sequence: CDR1 LGHNA, CDR2 YSLEER. CDR3 sequence (DNA): TGCGCCAGCAGCCAAGTTAGTGAGGGGCGCGGGAAAGAGACCCAGTACTTC. Translated: CASSQVSEGRGKETQYF.

The rearrangement links TRBV28 to TRBJ2-7, with 8 bases matching TRBD1. Per germline, CDR1 MDHEN and CDR2 SYDVKM. The ends lost 4 bases at V and 6 bases at J; junction bases unmatched: 8. The CDR3 covers 14 residues. CDR3 nucleotide sequence: TGTGCCAGCAGTTCCCCAGGGGGCGCGGGCGAGCAGTACTTC. Its protein product is CASSSPGGAGEQYF.

V gene TRBV29-1 combines with J gene TRBJ1-1, with D perhaps TRBD1 (6 bases). This CDR3 region has 13 residues. Looked up from germline, CDR1 is SQVTM and CDR2 is ANQGSEA. V was trimmed by 5 bases and J by 1 base, leaving 11 bases between them. In DNA, the CDR3 is TGCAGCGTTTCAGGGGCGGCGAACACTGAAGCTTTCTTT. This translates into CSVSGAANTEAFF.